The 8 T cell receptor beta chains reported below all come from one sample, sequenced in a study of sequential checkpoint blockade in melanoma. This sample's treatment: randomized to nivolumab then ipilimumab (arm A) or the reverse (arm B). Repertoires were generated with immunoSEQ multiplex PCR, while TCRdb's copy carries only in-frame clones and drops some. The repertoire holds 15,000 to 20,000 clones, about 28% seen once, with about 7.8% in the top ten. The source material was tumor tissue (inferred from file names), sampled from a patient given nivolumab and ipilimumab in sequence. The receptors derive from a human donor with melanoma.

The chain has TRBV9 and TRBJ2-1, with D possibly called TRBD1 or TRBD2 (5 bases each). Germline values: CDR1 SGDLS, CDR2 YYNGEE. The CDR3 length is 16 residues. Trimming took off 4 bases at V and 6 bases at J, with 20 bases between the two ends. This CDR3 is CASSPVWGTPGNEQFF. Here the CDR3 DNA reads TGTGCCAGCAGCCCCGTTTGGGGGACCCCGGGCAATGAGCAGTTCTTC.

Only a few counts were recorded for this clone. One end of the junction varies from germline; a read error may be responsible. The rearrangement uses TRBV27 and TRBJ2-1, with D maybe TRBD2 (5 bases). The CDR3 runs to 14 residues. Germline V lookup: CDR1 MNHEY, CDR2 SMNVEV (reference sequence). The CDR3 here is CASSLWRNYNEQFF. CDR3 DNA sequence: TGTGCCAGCAGTTTATGGAGGAATTACAATGAGCAATTCTTC.

The genes are TRBV11-3 and TRBJ2-5; the match to TRBD2 covers 11 bases. The V segment lost 4 bases and the J segment 3 bases; nucleotides outside the gene matches: 10. The V gene's germline CDR1 is SGHNT and CDR2 YENEEA. The CDR3 length is 17 residues. The CDR3 region is CASSSKEPGLAEETQYF. The CDR3 DNA sequence: TGTGCCAGCAGCTCGAAAGAACCGGGACTAGCGGAAGAGACCCAGTACTTC.

CDR3 sequence: CASSIGAITDTQYF. Here the CDR3 DNA reads TGTGCCAGTAGTATAGGGGCTATCACAGATACGCAGTATTTT. J is TRBJ2-3 and V is TRBV19; no clear D. Germline CDR1 LNHDA, CDR2 SQIVND (reference sequence). Trimming shortened V by 1 base and J by 2 bases, and 7 bases separated the two germline ends. This CDR3 comprises 14 residues.

The sample holds a few counts of this clone. This chain links TRBV30 with TRBJ2-6; 11 bases align to TRBD2. Germline CDR1 reads GTSNPN; CDR2 reads SVGIG (reference sequence). The CDR3 is made up of 17 amino acids. V dropped 3 bases and J dropped 0; count of bases not matched to a gene: 4. CDR3 in amino acids: CAWRTSGANSGANVLTF. CDR3 DNA sequence: TGTGCCTGGAGGACTAGCGGGGCTAACTCTGGGGCCAACGTCCTGACTTTC.

The chain couples TRBV5-1 to TRBJ2-3; TRBD2 matches 15 bases. This CDR3 has 16 amino acids. J gave up 3 bases and V 7 bases, and 6 bases lay outside the gene matches. Germline V CDR1 and CDR2: SGHRS, YFSETQ. The CDR3 DNA is TGCGCCAGCCGATTAGGGACTAGCGGGAGGACAGATACGCAGTATTTT. It translates to CASRLGTSGRTDTQYF.

The chain has TRBV11-3 and TRBJ2-3; D unclear. V lost 6 bases, J lost 1 base, and 17 bases lay in between. Germline lookup yields CDR1 SGHNT and CDR2 YENEEA. This CDR3 has 16 amino acids. In DNA form, the CDR3 reads TGTGCCAGCAGACTCCCGGGTCCCCTCCGCACAGATACGCAGTATTTT. It yields the protein CASRLPGPLRTDTQYF.

The chain links TRBV5-1 to TRBJ2-1; D unclear. Germline CDR1 and CDR2: SGHRS and YFSETQ. Deletions cut 2 bases from V and 0 bases from J, with 9 bases between. The CDR3 is 15 residues long. CDR3 amino acids: CASSFRESSYNEQFF. The CDR3 nucleotides are TGCGCCAGCAGCTTCAGAGAGAGCTCCTACAATGAGCAGTTCTTC.